The entry below gives a single T cell receptor (beta chain) sequence along with its context. The data are from a study of blood T cell repertoires in COVID-19. CDR1 is SGHRS, CDR2 YFSETQ, per germline. The CDR3 contains 16 residues. V gave up 4 bases and J gave up 8 bases; unmatched junction bases: 7. This table comes from immunoSEQ multiplex PCR, and its TCRdb copy is limited to in-frame clones, with some not included. The table has about 320,000 clones, roughly 87% seen once. Sequencing input: PBMCs or T cells enriched from blood (not recorded which). The chain couples TRBV5-1 to TRBJ2-1; 15 bases map to TRBD2. This clonotype was sampled from a young woman who had recovered from COVID-19. Written as DNA, the CDR3 is TGCGCCAGCAGCCTAGGGACTAGCGGGAGGAGAGATGAGCAGTTCTTC. Translated, it gives CASSLGTSGRRDEQFF.